The 7 T cell receptor beta chains listed next were all sequenced from one sample in a study of regulatory T cells in long-lasting Graves disease. To make TCR beta libraries, researchers used iRepertoire HTBI primers and Arm-PCR of CDR3 regions. TCRdb passed the multiplex PCR reads through MiXCR, listing each CDR3 protein once. Of hundreds of thousands of distinct CDR3 sequences listed, 20% are singletons. Time point here: persistent/refractory GD, antithyroid drugs over 5 years with positive TRAb. PBMC-derived RNA was used for the TCR library. The sample here was peripheral blood mononuclear cells (PBMCs), taken when the disease was refractory, from a patient treated with antithyroid drugs. The receptors were sampled from a female donor with Graves disease.

This sequence joins TRBV5-1 and TRBJ1-1; possibly TRBD1 for D (6 bases). The CDR3 runs to 13 residues. V lost 2 bases and J lost 5, with 10 bases in between. Germline V lookup: CDR1 SGHRS, CDR2 YFSETQ. Here the CDR3 reads CASSFTGITEAFF. The CDR3 DNA sequence: TGCGCCAGCAGCTTTACAGGGATTACTGAAGCTTTCTTT.

The chain uses TRBV19 and TRBJ1-1; 9 positions agree with TRBD1. Trimming removed 3 bases from V and 2 bases from J; junction bases left unmatched: 4. The CDR3 has 15 residues. Germline lookup yields CDR1 LNHDA and CDR2 SQIVND (reference sequence). The CDR3 loop is CASSIEGQGNTEAFF. In nucleotides, the CDR3 is TGTGCCAGTAGTATTGAGGGACAGGGTAACACTGAAGCTTTCTTT.

This chain uses TRBV27 with TRBJ2-7; possible D gene TRBD1, 6 bases. The germline gives CDR1 MNHEY, CDR2 SMNVEV (reference sequence). Trimming cost V 9 bases and J 2 bases, with 20 bases left between them. This CDR3 comprises 15 residues. The DNA of the CDR3 is TGTGCCAGTCGAAAGGACAGTAGTTTTGCCTACGAGCAGTACTTC. Translation: CASRKDSSFAYEQYF.

In this sample, this clonotype turned up many times. The chain carries TRBV28 and TRBJ1-5, with D unclear. V lost 4 bases, J lost 6 bases, and 7 bases lay in between. Germline CDR1 reads MDHEN; CDR2 reads SYDVKM. The CDR3 is 12 residues long. The CDR3 loop is CASSSAGQPQHF. DNA of the CDR3: TGTGCCAGCAGTTCGGCGGGTCAGCCCCAGCATTTT.

This clonotype appeared a few times. The gene calls are TRBV5-1 and TRBJ2-7; 10 positions match TRBD1. This CDR3 has 14 amino acids. V lost 5 bases, J lost 6 bases, and 8 bases stayed unmatched. CDR1 and CDR2 (germline): SGHRS, YFSETQ. CDR3 nucleotide sequence: TGCGCCAGCAGTTTCGGACAGGGGGTGAGCGAGCAGTACTTC. Translated, it gives CASSFGQGVSEQYF. The variable domain in full, with the rest retrieved from reference TRBV5-1 and TRBJ2-7, is KAGVTQTPRYLIKTRGQQVTLSCSPISGHRSVSWYQQTPGQGLQFLFEYFSETQRNKGNFPGRFSGRQFSNSRSEMNVSTLELGDSALYLCASSFGQGVSEQYFGPGTRLTVT.

The table lists this clonotype with a few counts. This chain uses TRBV20-1 with TRBJ2-2; TRBD2 matches at 10 bases. Germline CDR1 reads DFQATT; CDR2 reads SNEGSKA (reference sequence). The CDR3 has 16 amino acids. V gave up 6 bases and J gave up 4 bases; unmatched junction bases: 11. The CDR3 DNA is TGCAGTGCCTCTTTAGCGGGAGGAACAGTCACCGGGGAGCTGTTTTTT. Its protein is CSASLAGGTVTGELFF.

This clonotype was recorded at least ten times. The rearrangement links TRBV20-1 to TRBJ1-4, with TRBD1 matching over 9 bases. The V and J ends lost 0 bases and 11 bases, in that order; junction bases with no gene match: 1. CDR3 length equals 12 residues. The germline V gene encodes CDR1 DFQATT and CDR2 SNEGSKA (reference sequence). The CDR3 spells CSARETGGKLFF. CDR3 sequence (DNA): TGCAGTGCTAGAGAGACAGGGGGGAAACTGTTTTTT.